These 25 T cell receptor beta chains were sequenced from one sample in a study of OX40 agonist ivuxolimab in advanced cancers. TCRdb's copy holds only in-frame clones and misses some; the assay was immunoSEQ multiplex PCR. The sample carries about 35,000 clones, 80% to 85% recorded once. Specimen: CD4+ or CD8+ T cells sorted from blood, collected in a trial of the OX40 agonist ivuxolimab. The receptors shown here come from an adult with an advanced solid tumor such as melanoma, head and neck, liver or kidney cancer.

The CDR3 DNA follows: TGTGCCAGTAGTATTATTATCACAGATACGCAGTATTTT. It translates to CASSIIITDTQYF. This chain links TRBV19 with TRBJ2-3; D is undetermined. The CDR3 is 13 amino acids. Trimming cost V 3 bases and J 2 bases, with 6 bases left between them. CDR1 is LNHDA and CDR2 is SQIVND in the germline V gene (reference sequence).

V is TRBV19 and J is TRBJ1-5; a possible D gene is TRBD1 (5 bases). CDR1 LNHDA and CDR2 SQIVND come from the germline V gene (reference sequence). Trimming took 5 bases from V and 8 from J, leaving 13 bases between them. This CDR3 comprises 13 residues. The DNA of the CDR3 is TGTGCCAGTAGTCAGACAGCGGCAAAGCCCCAGCATTTT. Translated: CASSQTAAKPQHF.

The chain has TRBV27 and TRBJ2-2; 7 bases fit TRBD1. With 1 base clipped from V and 1 base from J, the junction kept 3 bases outside the gene matches. The CDR3 is 16 residues long. Germline V gives CDR1 MNHEY, CDR2 SMNVEV (reference sequence). CDR3 coding DNA: TGTGCCAGCAGTTTATATAGGGGGCTGAACACCGGGGAGCTGTTTTTT. Translated, it gives CASSLYRGLNTGELFF.

To note about this clone: At one boundary the junction diverges from the germline segment, which might be a read error. The gene calls are TRBV7-9 and TRBJ2-7; D not resolved. Per germline, CDR1 SEHNR and CDR2 FQNEAQ (reference sequence). CDR3 length equals 12 residues. CDR3 in amino acids: CAGSGEPYEQYF. As DNA, the CDR3 is TGTGCCGGCAGTGGGGAACCATACGAGCAGTACTTC.

By proportion, this clone is medium-sized. V usage is TRBV28 and J usage is TRBJ1-2; D is possibly TRBD1 (5 bases). The CDR3 extends over 12 amino acids. V dropped 0 bases and J dropped 7 bases, with 6 bases sitting between them. From germline, CDR1 is MDHEN and CDR2 SYDVKM. CDR3 DNA: TGTGCCAGCAGTTTATGGGGGGGTGGCTACACCTTC. Residues: CASSLWGGGYTF.

This sequence joins TRBV7-9 and TRBJ1-4; a weak D match, TRBD1 (5 bases). The CDR3 is 16 residues long. The ends were cut back, 8 bases at V and 5 bases at J, with 21 bases in the middle. From germline, CDR1 is SEHNR and CDR2 FQNEAQ (reference sequence). The CDR3: CASAPFGAGLNEKLFF. CDR3 nucleotide sequence: TGTGCCAGCGCGCCTTTTGGGGCGGGACTAAATGAAAAACTGTTTTTT.

This clone was seen a few times. The chain employs TRBV19 and TRBJ2-1, with 10 bases identical to TRBD1. Germline CDR1 and CDR2: LNHDA and SQIVND (reference sequence). The junction had 12 bases not matched to a gene; V was cut back by 10 bases and J by 9 bases. The length of the CDR3 is 14 residues. For the CDR3, the DNA is TGTGCCACTCGGCAGGGGGACAGGGGTTCTGAGCAGTTCTTC. Translating gives CATRQGDRGSEQFF.

The chain has TRBV5-4 and TRBJ2-2, with D possibly matching TRBD2 (7 bases). V was trimmed by 6 bases and J by 3 bases, leaving 18 bases between them. Germline V gene lookup returns CDR1 SGHNT and CDR2 YYREEE (reference sequence). The CDR3 extends over 16 amino acids. CDR3 in amino acids: CASTPRGGADTGELFF. CDR3 nucleotide sequence: TGTGCCAGCACCCCTAGGGGGGGGGCAGACACCGGGGAGCTGTTTTTT.

This clone came up many times. The V and J genes are TRBV18 and TRBJ2-7; D uncertain. Germline CDR1 and CDR2: KGHSH and LQKENI. The CDR3 is 11 amino acids. The V end lost 5 bases, the J end lost 1 base, and 3 bases lay between the germline ends. CDR3 amino acids: CASSGSYEQYF. Here the CDR3 DNA reads TGTGCCAGCTCAGGGTCCTACGAGCAGTACTTC.

The sample holds a few counts of this clone. This sequence joins TRBV7-3 and TRBJ1-5; D is unresolved. This CDR3 has 14 residues. The germline V and J ends were trimmed by 2 bases and 1 base, with 6 bases remaining between them. Germline V gene sequence: CDR1 SGHTA, CDR2 FQGTGA. The CDR3 DNA reads as TGTGCCAGCAGCTTAGACATCAGCAATCAGCCCCAGCATTTT. Amino acids: CASSLDISNQPQHF.

The J gene is TRBJ2-1, the V gene TRBV27; possible D gene TRBD2, 6 bases. CDR1 and CDR2 (germline): MNHEY, SMNVEV (reference sequence). Between the trimmed V and J ends, which lost 3 bases and 0 bases, there was a span of 12 bases. The CDR3 extends over 16 amino acids. The DNA for the CDR3 is TGTGCCAGCAGTTTTAGCGGCGGAAACTCCTACAATGAGCAGTTCTTC. This gives the protein CASSFSGGNSYNEQFF.

The chain uses TRBV4-1 and TRBJ1-4; 7 bases fit TRBD1. With 2 bases clipped from V and 2 bases from J, the junction kept 8 bases outside the gene matches. The CDR3 is 17 residues long. CDR1 and CDR2 from the germline V gene are MGHRA and YSYEKL. DNA for the CDR3: TGCGCCAGCAGCCAATCGACAGGGATGTTGACTAATGAAAAACTGTTTTTT. It specifies CASSQSTGMLTNEKLFF.

The V and J genes are TRBV7-9 and TRBJ1-4, with TRBD1 identical over 7 bases. Per the germline V gene, CDR1 is SEHNR and CDR2 is FQNEAQ (reference sequence). This CDR3 contains 15 residues. The CDR3 DNA reads TGTCATATGTACAGGGGATCATCTTGTTATGAAAAACTGTTTTTT. This encodes CHMYRGSSCYEKLFF.

The rearrangement uses TRBV27 and TRBJ2-1; either TRBD1 or TRBD2 may fit D (5 bases each). The CDR3 has 15 residues. V was pared by 6 bases and J by 4 bases, with 16 bases between. Germline loops: CDR1 MNHEY, CDR2 SMNVEV (reference sequence). This CDR3 is CASRTGTEAYNEQFF. The CDR3 DNA reads as TGTGCCAGCAGAACCGGGACGGAGGCTTACAATGAGCAGTTCTTC.

The chain uses TRBV2 and TRBJ2-3; D is unresolved. V was shortened by 3 bases and J by 3 bases, with 10 bases between the two germline ends. The CDR3 covers 14 residues. Germline assignment: CDR1 SNHLY and CDR2 FYNNEI. The CDR3 region is CASSDLTDTDTQYF. DNA for the CDR3: TGTGCCAGCAGTGACTTGACGGATACAGATACGCAGTATTTT.

Concerning this clone itself: In the same sample, other DNA sequences code for this CDR3. The chain joins TRBV27 to TRBJ2-1; D is perhaps TRBD2 (6 bases). Trimming removed 0 bases from V and 3 bases from J, with 9 bases in between. In germline, CDR1 is MNHEY, CDR2 SMNVEV (reference sequence). This CDR3 comprises 15 residues. The CDR3 sequence: CASSLSRGDYNEQFF. The CDR3 region has the DNA TGTGCCAGCAGTTTATCTCGCGGGGACTACAATGAGCAGTTCTTC.

This clone was detected a few times. The chain carries TRBV7-6 and TRBJ1-1, with D tentatively TRBD1 (5 bases). Trimming removed 1 base at V and 1 base at J, with 7 bases between. The CDR3 runs to 14 residues. Germline-derived CDR1 and CDR2 are SGHVS and FNYEAQ. The CDR3: CASSLVQGNTEAFF. DNA of the CDR3: TGTGCCAGCAGCTTAGTTCAGGGGAACACTGAAGCTTTCTTT.

The chain employs TRBV13 and TRBJ2-7; weak D call: TRBD2 (6 bases). Germline values: CDR1 PRHDT, CDR2 FYEKMQ (reference sequence). The CDR3 contains 15 residues. The ends were cut back, 2 bases at V and 2 bases at J, with 13 bases in the middle. The CDR3 coding sequence is TGTGCCAGCAGCTTAACCGGGACTTCAGCCTACGAGCAGTACTTC. Translation: CASSLTGTSAYEQYF.

V gene TRBV7-9 combines with J gene TRBJ1-1, with D perhaps matching TRBD1 (6 bases). V was pared by 4 bases and J by 4 bases, with 19 bases between. Per germline, CDR1 SEHNR and CDR2 FQNEAQ (reference sequence). There are 16 residues in the CDR3. This chain's CDR3 is CASSSLGGAGVTEAFF. CDR3 sequence (DNA): TGTGCCAGCAGCTCCCTCGGGGGGGCCGGGGTCACTGAAGCTTTCTTT.

This clone is medium-sized (0.01 to 0.1%) in the sample. The CDR3 protein is CAISQTEDEKLFF. The CDR3 DNA reads as TGTGCCATCAGCCAGACAGAAGATGAAAAACTGTTTTTT. The chain has TRBV10-3 and TRBJ1-4, with a tentative D call TRBD1 (5 bases). Germline CDR1 is ENHRY and CDR2 is SYGVKD. Trimming removed 6 bases from V and 6 bases from J, with 11 bases in between. The CDR3 sequence is 13 residues long.

This clone was seen once. V is TRBV21-1 and J is TRBJ1-4. TRBV21-1 corresponds to a pseudogene. The CDR3 runs 17 residues. The CDR3 bases are TGTGCCAGCAGCAAACCTCGCGGGTCTGCCACCCATGAAAAACTGTTTTTT. Protein product: CASSKPRGSATHEKLFF.

The rearrangement links TRBV5-6 to TRBJ2-7; TRBD1 matches 8 bases. V shed 4 bases and J 0 bases; nucleotides not matched to a gene: 3. Germline-derived CDR1 and CDR2 are SGHDT and YYEEEE. The CDR3 extends over 14 amino acids. CDR3 sequence: CASSVGTGSYEQYF. CDR3 DNA: TGTGCCAGCAGCGTGGGGACAGGCTCCTACGAGCAGTACTTC.

This clone was counted a single time. This chain uses TRBV28 with TRBJ2-7; tentative D call: TRBD2 (6 bases). V was pared by 3 bases and J by 0 bases, with 9 bases between. CDR3 length equals 14 residues. Germline V gene lookup returns CDR1 MDHEN and CDR2 SYDVKM. DNA for the CDR3: TGTGCCAGCAGTTTGGCGGGAACCTCCTACGAGCAGTACTTC. Residues: CASSLAGTSYEQYF.

Judged by abundance, this clone is medium-sized. The chain employs TRBV28 and TRBJ1-1; unclear D gene. The CDR3 has 13 residues. Germline V gene lookup returns CDR1 MDHEN and CDR2 SYDVKM. V was shortened by 5 bases and J by 1 base, with 8 bases between the two germline ends. The CDR3 reads CASSRRPNTEAFF. The CDR3 coding sequence is TGTGCCAGCAGTCGGCGACCGAACACTGAAGCTTTCTTT.

This rearrangement joins TRBV11-2 to TRBJ1-1; D call uncertain. Trimming stripped 0 bases from V and 5 bases from J, with 7 bases between. The CDR3 runs to 13 residues. CDR1 and CDR2 from the germline V gene are SGHAT and FQNNGV. The CDR3 loop is CASSLDRGTEAFF. CDR3 coding DNA: TGTGCCAGCAGCTTAGATCGAGGGACTGAAGCTTTCTTT. The variable domain in full, completed from reference TRBV11-2 and TRBJ1-1, reads EAGVAQSPRYKIIEKRQSVAFWCNPISGHATLYWYQQILGQGPKLLIQFQNNGVVDDSQLPKDRFSAERLKGVDSTLKIQPAKLEDSAVYLCASSLDRGTEAFFGQGTRLTVV.